The TCR beta chain under discussion was sequenced for a study of cytomegalovirus exposure and HLA in healthy donors. Study results and caveats: The authors listed about 170 TCR beta chains as cytomegalovirus-associated. Most TCR sequences showed up rarely, but some public TCRs showed up in many donors. Common viral pathogens seemed to be connected with several of the most significant clusters, according to a later analysis.

Regarding this clone: Its antigen is unidentified.

There were likely unrecorded immune exposures, though donors were nominally healthy when sampled. The CDR3 is made up of 15 amino acids. CDR1 is SGHRS, CDR2 YFSETQ, per germline. Trimming at V came to 5 bases and at J to 0 bases, leaving 4 bases not matched to a gene. Primers: 60 Vbeta forward and 13 Jbeta reverse. Profiling relied on immunoSEQ multiplex PCR, and the TCRdb table lists in-frame clones only, not all of them. Of 200,000 or so clones listed, over 75% are singletons. V and J are TRBV5-1 and TRBJ2-5; 10 bases agree with TRBD1. The receptor was isolated from a man aged 18 to 30 in good health and CMV-seronegative. The sequenced material came from PBMCs. The CDR3 protein is CASRKGQGNQETQYF. The CDR3 nucleotides are TGCGCCAGCAGAAAGGGACAGGGGAACCAAGAGACCCAGTACTTC.